This passage covers 5 T cell receptor beta chains from one sample sequenced in a study of shared clonotypes between healthy human individuals. Profiled with immunoSEQ multiplex PCR; TCRdb holds only in-frame clones, not every one. Of 2 million to 2.5 million clones listed, 92% are singletons. The material sequenced was naive CD4+ T cells from PBMCs. Subset of the sample: CD45RA+ positively selected. The receptors here all came from a man younger than 30 in good health. Some clones in this sample may be carry-over from other donors' samples.

This clone occurred a few times. Different DNA sequences within this sample yield the same CDR3. The chain uses TRBV14 and TRBJ1-1; D unresolved. The CDR3 has 14 amino acids. Trimming left V 3 bases short and J 1 base short, with 9 bases between. The germline V gene encodes CDR1 SGHDN and CDR2 FVKESK. The CDR3 bases are TGTGCCAGCAGCCAGGGAGGCTGGAACACTGAAGCTTTCTTT. This translates into CASSQGGWNTEAFF.

The chain joins TRBV2 to TRBJ2-4; a weak D match, TRBD2 (7 bases). Trimming stripped 8 bases from V and 5 bases from J, with 16 bases between. Germline-derived CDR1 and CDR2 are SNHLY and FYNNEI. The CDR3 covers 14 residues. In nucleotides, the CDR3 is TGTGCCAGCTCCTTGGAGGGGGGGGAAAACATTCAGTACTTC. Its protein product is CASSLEGGENIQYF. The variable domain in full, with the rest retrieved from reference TRBV2 and TRBJ2-4, is EPEVTQTPSHQVTQMGQEVILRCVPISNHLYFYWYRQILGQKVEFLVSFYNNEISEKSEIFDDQFSVERPDGSNFTLKIRSTKLEDSAMYFCASSLEGGENIQYFGAGTRLSVL.

Remarks on this clone: The same CDR3 is also encoded by other DNA sequences in this sample. The chain carries TRBV28 and TRBJ1-1; D possibly corresponds to TRBD1 (6 bases). The CDR3 length is 14 residues. The V end was cut by 2 bases, the J end by 1 base, with 8 bases between. CDR1 is MDHEN and CDR2 is SYDVKM in the germline V gene. This CDR3 reads CASSLVGGNTEAFF. Here the CDR3 DNA reads TGTGCCAGCAGTTTAGTAGGGGGGAACACTGAAGCTTTCTTT.

The V gene is TRBV6-5, the J gene TRBJ1-1, with D possibly TRBD1 on 5 matching bases. The CDR3 totals 13 residues. Germline V gives CDR1 MNHEY, CDR2 SVGAGI. Trimming shortened V by 6 bases and J by 3 bases, and 11 bases separated the two germline ends. The CDR3 here is CASRQERDTEAFF. CDR3 nucleotide sequence: TGTGCCAGCAGACAGGAGAGGGACACTGAAGCTTTCTTT.

The rearrangement links TRBV14 to TRBJ2-7; no clear D. Trimming removed 1 base from V and 3 bases from J, with 13 bases in between. Germline loops: CDR1 SGHDN, CDR2 FVKESK. There are 15 residues in the CDR3. The chain's CDR3 is CASSQGLTPYYEQYF. The CDR3 nucleotides are TGTGCCAGCAGCCAAGGGTTGACGCCATACTACGAGCAGTACTTC. Combining the CDR3 with reference TRBV14 and TRBJ2-7 gives the whole variable domain EAGVTQFPSHSVIEKGQTVTLRCDPISGHDNLYWYRRVMGKEIKFLLHFVKESKQDESGMPNNRFLAERTGGTYSTLKVQPAELEDSGVYFCASSQGLTPYYEQYFGPGTRLTVT.